The clone carrying this T cell receptor beta chain occurred once. No antigen is known for it. This sample stems from a study of circulating and synovial CD4+ cells in juvenile arthritis. General study findings and limits: Some such blood samples were as oligoclonal as synovium.

CDR1 MNHNS and CDR2 SASEGT come from the germline V gene. With 4 bases removed from V and 3 bases from J, the gap between germline ends came to 15 bases. The CDR3 totals 15 residues. Assay: immunoSEQ multiplex PCR; the TCRdb copy retains only in-frame clones and omits some. Of around 31,000 clones in the sample, roughly 95% were seen once. The sample was CD4+ T cells from blood. The chain is built from TRBV6-1 and TRBJ1-2; a possible D gene is TRBD1 (5 bases). The clonotype originates from a human donor with juvenile idiopathic arthritis. The CDR3 region has the DNA TGTGCCAGCAGTGGACGACAGATTTCGGACTATGGCTACACCTTC. Protein sequence: CASSGRQISDYGYTF.